The 3 T cell receptor beta chains given below trace back to one sample, sequenced in a study of T-cell reconstitution after alpha-beta-depleted transplantation in children. Construction of the TCRbeta library involved unique molecular identifiers. Using its own MiXCR run on the PCR reads, TCRdb lists one record per CDR3 protein. The sample has just over 200,000 distinct CDR3 sequences, approximately 8% seen once. Sample: PBMCs, mostly from graft donor cells, taken 360 days after TCRalphabeta/CD19-depleted stem cell transplant. Every receptor here comes from a male patient between 2 and 10 years old who had a stem cell transplant for acute myeloid leukemia, so the T cells may come from the graft donor.

This clonotype occurred many times. This chain joins TRBV12-3 or TRBV12-4 and TRBJ2-1, with 11 bases fitting TRBD2. V gave up 5 bases and J gave up 5 bases; unmatched junction bases: 8. CDR3 length: 16 amino acids. The CDR3 nucleotides read TGTGCCAGCAGTCTAAGGAGACTAGCGGGGAACAATGAGCAGTTCTTC. This gives the protein CASSLRRLAGNNEQFF.

Many counts were recorded for this clonotype. Its ends do not fully match the called genes, so a read error is possible. The gene calls are TRBV27 and TRBJ2-1, with 7 bases fitting TRBD2. The CDR3 totals 15 residues. Germline loops: CDR1 MNHEY, CDR2 SMNVEV (reference sequence). The CDR3, as DNA: TGTGCCAGCGGGTACGGTAGACTAACGGGAGGACCCCGGCTCTTC. Residues: CASGYGRLTGGPRLF.

This clonotype occurred many times. The J gene is TRBJ2-1, the V gene TRBV6-7; TRBD2 matches at 8 bases. TRBV6-7 is an ORF, and what it does is uncertain. This CDR3 region has 15 residues. Germline trimming cut 8 bases from V and 1 base from J; bases unmatched to any gene: 7. The CDR3 here is CASDTGTRSYNEQFF. The DNA for the CDR3 is TGTGCCAGCGACACCGGGACTAGATCCTACAATGAGCAGTTCTTC.